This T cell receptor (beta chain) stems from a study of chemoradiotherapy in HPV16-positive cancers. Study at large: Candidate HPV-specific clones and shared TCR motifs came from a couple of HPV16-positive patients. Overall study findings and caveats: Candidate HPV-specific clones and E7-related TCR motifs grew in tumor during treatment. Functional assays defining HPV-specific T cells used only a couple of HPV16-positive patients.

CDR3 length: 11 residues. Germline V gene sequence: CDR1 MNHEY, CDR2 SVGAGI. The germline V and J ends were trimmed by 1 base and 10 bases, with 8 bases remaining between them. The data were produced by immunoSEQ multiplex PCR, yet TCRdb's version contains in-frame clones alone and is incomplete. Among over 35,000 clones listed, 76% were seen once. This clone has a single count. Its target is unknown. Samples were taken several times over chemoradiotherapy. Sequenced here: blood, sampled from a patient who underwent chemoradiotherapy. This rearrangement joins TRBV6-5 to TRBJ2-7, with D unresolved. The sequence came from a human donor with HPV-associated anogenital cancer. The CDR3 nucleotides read TGTGCCAGCAGTTACTTCTCAAAACAGTACTTC. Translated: CASSYFSKQYF.